What follows are 14 T cell receptor beta chains derived from one specimen sequenced in a study of CD8 T cells in ankylosing spondylitis. One entry per CDR3 protein, called by TCRdb with MiXCR from the 5' RACE reads. In the table there are approximately 150,000 distinct CDR3 sequences, 9.8% of which are singletons. The sample was blood, either unsorted or a sorted T cell fraction (not recorded which). These receptors were collected from a female donor with ankylosing spondylitis or in good health (not recorded which).

In this sample, this clonotype turned up many times. The chain carries TRBV15 and TRBJ2-5; D is uncertain. The CDR3 is 14 amino acids. CDR1 LNHNV and CDR2 YYDKDF come from the germline V gene (reference sequence). Deletions cut 1 base from V and 1 base from J, with 7 bases between. CDR3 region: CATSRAHLQETQYF. DNA for the CDR3: TGTGCCACCAGCAGAGCGCACCTCCAAGAGACCCAGTACTTC.

This clonotype has only a few counts. The chain links TRBV9 to TRBJ1-1; 7 nucleotides line up with TRBD1. Germline values: CDR1 SGDLS, CDR2 YYNGEE. This CDR3 is 14 amino acids long. With 3 bases clipped from V and 6 bases from J, the junction kept 8 bases outside the gene matches. This chain's CDR3 is CASSASTGTAEAFF. The CDR3 nucleotides read TGTGCCAGCAGCGCGTCGACAGGGACAGCTGAAGCTTTCTTT.

The CDR3 sequence is CASSQGGGGSAPYNEQFF. CDR3 nucleotide sequence: TGTGCCAGCAGCCAGGGGGGAGGAGGTAGCGCCCCCTACAATGAGCAGTTCTTC. This chain joins TRBV9 and TRBJ2-1; D is perhaps TRBD1 (7 bases). Trimming removed 4 bases at V and 2 bases at J, with 22 bases between. CDR1 and CDR2 from the germline V gene are SGDLS and YYNGEE. This CDR3 is built from 18 residues.

The V call is TRBV5-4, the J call TRBJ1-1; D remains unclear. V was cut by 0 bases and J by 3 bases, with 18 bases left in between. This CDR3 contains 17 residues. CDR1 is SGHNT and CDR2 is YYREEE in the germline V gene (reference sequence). CDR3 DNA: TGTGCCAGCAGCTTGGGACCAGGCAGCAGTGGAGACACTGAAGCTTTCTTT. As protein: CASSLGPGSSGDTEAFF. Combining the CDR3 with reference TRBV5-4 and TRBJ1-1 gives the whole variable domain ETGVTQSPTHLIKTRGQQVTLRCSSQSGHNTVSWYQQALGQGPQFIFQYYREEENGRGNFPPRFSGLQFPNYSSELNVNALELDDSALYLCASSLGPGSSGDTEAFFGQGTRLTVV.

This chain joins TRBV7-8 and TRBJ2-1, with 7 bases fitting TRBD2. This CDR3 comprises 15 residues. Germline V gene lookup returns CDR1 SGHVS and CDR2 FQNEAQ. V dropped 6 bases and J dropped 2; count of bases not matched to a gene: 7. The CDR3 protein is CASSFQTSAYNEQFF. CDR3 DNA sequence: TGTGCCAGCAGTTTCCAAACTAGCGCCTACAATGAGCAGTTCTTC.

The table lists this clonotype with many counts. The rearrangement uses TRBV7-2 and TRBJ2-2, with a possible D match to TRBD2 (6 bases). CDR3 length equals 13 residues. The V and J ends lost 5 bases and 7 bases respectively, with 11 bases between them. The germline V gene encodes CDR1 SGHTA and CDR2 FQGNSA. Written as DNA, the CDR3 is TGTGCCAGCAGCCCAGGGAGGTTCGGGGAGCTGTTTTTT. This codes for CASSPGRFGELFF. The variable domain in full, completed from reference TRBV7-2 and TRBJ2-2, reads GAGVSQSPSNKVTEKGKDVELRCDPISGHTALYWYRQSLGQGLEFLIYFQGNSAPDKSGLPSDRFSAERTGGSVSTLTIQRTQQEDSAVYLCASSPGRFGELFFGEGSRLTVL.

V is TRBV27 and J is TRBJ2-3; 8 nucleotides align to TRBD2. Looked up from germline, CDR1 is MNHEY and CDR2 is SMNVEV (reference sequence). J gave up 2 bases and V 5 bases, and 3 bases lay outside the gene matches. This CDR3 has 14 residues. CDR3 nucleotide sequence: TGTGCCAGCAGTGTACTAGCGGCCACAGATACGCAGTATTTT. It translates to CASSVLAATDTQYF.

V and J are TRBV4-3 and TRBJ1-1; D unresolved. The CDR3 is made up of 14 amino acids. Germline V gives CDR1 LGHNA, CDR2 YSLEER. Trimming took off 3 bases at V and 2 bases at J, with 10 bases between the two ends. As DNA, the CDR3 is TGCGCCAGCAGCCAGACAACCAAAAACACTGAAGCTTTCTTT. This encodes CASSQTTKNTEAFF.

This clonotype was detected a few times. The chain links TRBV7-2 to TRBJ2-1; D may be TRBD2 (6 bases). The V gene's germline CDR1 is SGHTA and CDR2 FQGNSA. This CDR3 contains 16 residues. Trimming stripped 4 bases from V and 1 base from J, with 14 bases between. The CDR3 DNA follows: TGTGCCAGCAGCTCGCTTAGCGGTGGGTCCTACAATGAGCAGTTCTTC. Amino acids: CASSSLSGGSYNEQFF.

As concerns this clonotype: A much more abundant neighbour one base away suggests this may be a read error. The chain recombines TRBV12-5 with TRBJ2-1, with D possibly TRBD2 on 5 matching bases. Per germline, CDR1 LGHNT and CDR2 FRNRAP. CDR3 length equals 14 residues. V was pared by 3 bases and J by 12 bases, with 18 bases between. This CDR3 is CASGLRTTPGRQFF. The CDR3 DNA sequence: TGTGCTAGTGGTTTAAGGACCACCCCGGGGAGGCAGTTCTTC.

This clonotype was found a few times. This chain links TRBV6-2 or TRBV6-3 with TRBJ2-7; 7 bases match TRBD1. Germline values: CDR1 MNHEY, CDR2 SVGEGT. The CDR3 contains 16 residues. J was trimmed by 2 bases and V by 5 bases; bases with no gene match: 12. CDR3 region: CASSGGWTGSPYEQYF. Written as DNA, the CDR3 is TGTGCCAGCAGTGGCGGTTGGACAGGTTCTCCCTACGAGCAGTACTTC.

This clonotype was seen a handful of times. This chain connects TRBV2 to TRBJ1-2; 7 positions agree with TRBD1. Germline V CDR1 and CDR2: SNHLY, FYNNEI. The junction had 8 bases not matched to a gene; V was cut back by 0 bases and J by 4 bases. There are 16 residues in the CDR3. This chain's CDR3 is CASSEAYRGRGYGYTF. The CDR3 DNA follows: TGTGCCAGCAGTGAAGCGTACAGGGGCCGGGGCTATGGCTACACCTTC. Full variable domain (rest looked up from reference TRBV2 and TRBJ1-2): EPEVTQTPSHQVTQMGQEVILRCVPISNHLYFYWYRQILGQKVEFLVSFYNNEISEKSEIFDDQFSVERPDGSNFTLKIRSTKLEDSAMYFCASSEAYRGRGYGYTFGSGTRLTVV.

CDR3 DNA: TGTGCCAGCAGTCCATTTTCGGTAGCGGGACTCGCCGGGGAGCTGTTTTTT. The encoded protein is CASSPFSVAGLAGELFF. The chain has TRBV28 and TRBJ2-2; TRBD2 aligns across 8 bases. V gave up 5 bases and J gave up 6 bases; unmatched junction bases: 14. The germline CDR1 and CDR2 sequences are MDHEN and SYDVKM. CDR3 length: 17 amino acids.

This clonotype has a handful of counts. This sequence joins TRBV20-1 and TRBJ1-1; D may be TRBD1 (6 bases). This CDR3 spans 12 amino acids. Germline V CDR1 and CDR2: DFQATT, SNEGSKA (reference sequence). Between the trimmed V and J ends, which lost 3 bases and 7 bases, there was a span of 12 bases. The CDR3 loop reads CSASNRDIEAFF. The CDR3 region has the DNA TGCAGTGCTAGTAACAGGGATATTGAAGCTTTCTTT.